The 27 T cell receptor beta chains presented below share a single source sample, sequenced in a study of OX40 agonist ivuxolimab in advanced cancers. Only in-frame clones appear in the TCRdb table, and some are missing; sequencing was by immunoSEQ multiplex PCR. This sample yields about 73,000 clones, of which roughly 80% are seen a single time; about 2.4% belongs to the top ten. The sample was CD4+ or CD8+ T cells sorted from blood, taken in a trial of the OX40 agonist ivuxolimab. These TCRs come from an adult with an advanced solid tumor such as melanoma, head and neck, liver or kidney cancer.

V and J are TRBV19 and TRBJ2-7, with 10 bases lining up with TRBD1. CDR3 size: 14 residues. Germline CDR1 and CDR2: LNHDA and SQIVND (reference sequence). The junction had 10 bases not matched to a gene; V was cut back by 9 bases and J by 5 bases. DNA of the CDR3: TGTGCCAGCAACACCGGGACAGGGGCCCACGAGCAGTACTTC. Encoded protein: CASNTGTGAHEQYF.

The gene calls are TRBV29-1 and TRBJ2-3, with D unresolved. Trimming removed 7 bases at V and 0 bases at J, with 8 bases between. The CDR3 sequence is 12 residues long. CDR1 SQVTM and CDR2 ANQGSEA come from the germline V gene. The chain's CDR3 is CSGKLSTDTQYF. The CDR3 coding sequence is TGCAGCGGCAAACTTAGCACAGATACGCAGTATTTT.

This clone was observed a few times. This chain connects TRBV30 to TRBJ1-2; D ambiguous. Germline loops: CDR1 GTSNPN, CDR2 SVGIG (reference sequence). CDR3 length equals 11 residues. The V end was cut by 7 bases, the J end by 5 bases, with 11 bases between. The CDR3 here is CASPGGYGYTF. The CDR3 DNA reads TGTGCCTCGCCAGGAGGATATGGCTACACCTTC.

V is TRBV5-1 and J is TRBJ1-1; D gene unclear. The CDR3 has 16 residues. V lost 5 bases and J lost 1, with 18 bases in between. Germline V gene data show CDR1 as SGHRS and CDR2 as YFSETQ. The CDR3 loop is CASSLIGGQSNTEAFF. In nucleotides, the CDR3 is TGCGCCAGCAGTCTCATCGGAGGGCAGTCGAACACTGAAGCTTTCTTT.

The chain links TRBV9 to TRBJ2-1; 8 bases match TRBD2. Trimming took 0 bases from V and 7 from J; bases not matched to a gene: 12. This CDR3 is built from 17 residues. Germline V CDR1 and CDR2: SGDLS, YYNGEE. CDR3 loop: CASSVAGGSGSDNEQFF. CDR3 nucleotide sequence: TGTGCCAGCAGCGTAGCAGGTGGGAGCGGGAGCGATAATGAGCAGTTCTTC. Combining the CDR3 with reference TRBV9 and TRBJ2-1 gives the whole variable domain DSGVTQTPKHLITATGQRVTLRCSPRSGDLSVYWYQQSLDQGLQFLIQYYNGEERAKGNILERFSAQQFPDLHSELNLSSLELGDSALYFCASSVAGGSGSDNEQFFGPGTRLTVL.

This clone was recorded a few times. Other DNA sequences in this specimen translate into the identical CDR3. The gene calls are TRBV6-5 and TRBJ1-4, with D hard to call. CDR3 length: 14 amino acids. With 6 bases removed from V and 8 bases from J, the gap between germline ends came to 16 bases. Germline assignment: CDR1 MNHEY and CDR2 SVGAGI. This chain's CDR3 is CASRLRPGREKLFF. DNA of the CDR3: TGTGCCAGCAGGTTGCGACCTGGTAGGGAAAAACTGTTTTTT.

CDR3 region: CASSLAPGFTDTQYF. The CDR3, as DNA: TGTGCCAGCAGCTTAGCCCCTGGATTCACAGATACGCAGTATTTT. This chain uses TRBV11-2 with TRBJ2-3; D unresolved. V lost 1 base and J 2 bases, leaving 10 bases between the germline ends. The length of the CDR3 is 15 residues. From germline, CDR1 is SGHAT and CDR2 FQNNGV.

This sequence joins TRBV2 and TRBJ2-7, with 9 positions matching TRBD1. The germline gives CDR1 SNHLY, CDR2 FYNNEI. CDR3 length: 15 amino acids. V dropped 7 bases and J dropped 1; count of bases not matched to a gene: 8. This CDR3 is CASIRGGTGSYEQYF. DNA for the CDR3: TGTGCCAGCATTCGAGGGGGGACAGGGTCCTACGAGCAGTACTTC.

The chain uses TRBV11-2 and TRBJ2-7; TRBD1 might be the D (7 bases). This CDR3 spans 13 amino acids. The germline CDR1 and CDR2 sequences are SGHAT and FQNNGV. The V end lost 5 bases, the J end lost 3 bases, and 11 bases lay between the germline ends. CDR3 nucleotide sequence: TGTGCCAGCAGCCGCGGGGACAGCTACGAGCAGTACTTC. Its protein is CASSRGDSYEQYF.

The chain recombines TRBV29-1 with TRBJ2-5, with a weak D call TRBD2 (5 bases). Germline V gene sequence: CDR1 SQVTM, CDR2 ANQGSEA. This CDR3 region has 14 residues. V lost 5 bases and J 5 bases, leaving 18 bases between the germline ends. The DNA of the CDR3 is TGCAGCGTTTCCCACGGGGAAAACGGGGAGACCCAGTACTTC. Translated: CSVSHGENGETQYF.

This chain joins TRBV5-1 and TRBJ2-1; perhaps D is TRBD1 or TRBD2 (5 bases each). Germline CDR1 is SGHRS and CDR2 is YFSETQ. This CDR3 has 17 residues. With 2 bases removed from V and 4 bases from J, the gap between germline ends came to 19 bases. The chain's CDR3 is CASSFDKRRGVYNEQFF. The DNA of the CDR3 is TGCGCCAGCAGCTTTGACAAAAGGAGAGGGGTGTACAATGAGCAGTTCTTC.

CDR3 in DNA: TGTGCCAGCAGCTTACGGCCCCGTGGGACTAGCAGTACGCGGAATGAGCAGTTCTTC. The encoded protein is CASSLRPRGTSSTRNEQFF. The chain combines TRBV7-9 with TRBJ2-1, with 9 bases aligning to TRBD2. The junction had 18 bases not matched to a gene; V was cut back by 2 bases and J by 7 bases. CDR1 SEHNR and CDR2 FQNEAQ come from the germline V gene (reference sequence). The CDR3 is made up of 19 amino acids. The entire variable domain, with the rest obtained from reference TRBV7-9 and TRBJ2-1, is as follows: DTGVSQNPRHKITKRGQNVTFRCDPISEHNRLYWYRQTLGQGPEFLTYFQNEAQLEKSRLLSDRFSAERPKGSFSTLEIQRTEQGDSAMYLCASSLRPRGTSSTRNEQFFGPGTRLTVL.

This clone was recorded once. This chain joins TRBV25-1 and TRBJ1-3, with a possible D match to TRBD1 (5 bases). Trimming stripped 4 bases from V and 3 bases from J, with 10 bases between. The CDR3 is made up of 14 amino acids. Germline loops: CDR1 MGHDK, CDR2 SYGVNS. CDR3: CASSGGGFGNTIYF. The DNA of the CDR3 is TGTGCCAGCAGTGGCGGGGGGTTTGGAAACACCATATATTTT.

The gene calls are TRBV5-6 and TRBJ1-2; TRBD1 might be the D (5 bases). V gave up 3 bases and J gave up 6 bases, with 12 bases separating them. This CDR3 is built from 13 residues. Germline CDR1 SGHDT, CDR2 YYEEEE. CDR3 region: CASSWTGRHGYTF. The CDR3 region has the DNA TGTGCCAGCAGCTGGACGGGGCGGCATGGCTACACCTTC.

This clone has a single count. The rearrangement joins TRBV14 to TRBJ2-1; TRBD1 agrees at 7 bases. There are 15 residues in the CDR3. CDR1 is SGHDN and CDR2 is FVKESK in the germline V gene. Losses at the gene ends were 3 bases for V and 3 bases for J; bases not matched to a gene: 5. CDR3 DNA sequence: TGTGCCAGCAGCCATACCGGACAGGTCTACAATGAGCAGTTCTTC. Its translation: CASSHTGQVYNEQFF.

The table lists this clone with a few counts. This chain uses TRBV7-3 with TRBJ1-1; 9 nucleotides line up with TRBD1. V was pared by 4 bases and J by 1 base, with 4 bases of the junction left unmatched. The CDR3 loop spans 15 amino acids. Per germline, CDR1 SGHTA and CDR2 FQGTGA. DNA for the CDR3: TGTGCCAGCAGCTCGGGGACAGGGTGGAACACTGAAGCTTTCTTT. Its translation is CASSSGTGWNTEAFF.

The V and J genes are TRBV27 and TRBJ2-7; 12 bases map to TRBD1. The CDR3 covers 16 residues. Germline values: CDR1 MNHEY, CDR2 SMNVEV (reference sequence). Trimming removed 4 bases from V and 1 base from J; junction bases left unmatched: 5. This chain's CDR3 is CASSSRDRGLSYEQYF. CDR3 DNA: TGTGCCAGCAGTTCACGGGACAGGGGGCTTTCCTACGAGCAGTACTTC.

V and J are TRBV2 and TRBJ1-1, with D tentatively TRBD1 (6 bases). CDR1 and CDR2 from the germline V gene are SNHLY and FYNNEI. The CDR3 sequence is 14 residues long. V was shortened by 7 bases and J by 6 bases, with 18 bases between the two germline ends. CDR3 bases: TGTGCCAGCACCCTAATACAGGGTTTTTCTGAAGCTTTCTTT. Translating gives CASTLIQGFSEAFF.

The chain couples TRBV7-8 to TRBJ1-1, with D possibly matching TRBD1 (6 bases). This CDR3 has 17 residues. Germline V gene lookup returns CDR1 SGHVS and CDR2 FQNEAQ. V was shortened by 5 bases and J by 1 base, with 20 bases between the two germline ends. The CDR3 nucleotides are TGTGCCAGCAGCCGAACAAGATTCGAGGGGGGGAACACTGAAGCTTTCTTT. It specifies CASSRTRFEGGNTEAFF.

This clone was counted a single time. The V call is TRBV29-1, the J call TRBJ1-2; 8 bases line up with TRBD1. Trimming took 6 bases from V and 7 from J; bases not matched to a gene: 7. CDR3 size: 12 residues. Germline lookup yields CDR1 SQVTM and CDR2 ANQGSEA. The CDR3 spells CSVRGQGFGYTF. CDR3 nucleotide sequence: TGCAGCGTACGAGGACAGGGCTTTGGCTACACCTTC.

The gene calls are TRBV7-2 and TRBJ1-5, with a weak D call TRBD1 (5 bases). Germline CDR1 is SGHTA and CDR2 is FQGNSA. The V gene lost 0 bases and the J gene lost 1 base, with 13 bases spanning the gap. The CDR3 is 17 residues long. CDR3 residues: CASSLASGAGSNQPQHF. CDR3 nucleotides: TGTGCCAGCAGCTTAGCGAGCGGGGCAGGAAGCAATCAGCCCCAGCATTTT.

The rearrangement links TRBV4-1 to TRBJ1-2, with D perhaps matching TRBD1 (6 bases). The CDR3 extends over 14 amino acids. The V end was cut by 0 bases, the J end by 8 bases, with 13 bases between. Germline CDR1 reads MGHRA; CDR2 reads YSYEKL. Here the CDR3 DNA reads TGCGCCAGCAGCCAAGAAAGACAGGTGGGCGGCTACACCTTC. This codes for CASSQERQVGGYTF.

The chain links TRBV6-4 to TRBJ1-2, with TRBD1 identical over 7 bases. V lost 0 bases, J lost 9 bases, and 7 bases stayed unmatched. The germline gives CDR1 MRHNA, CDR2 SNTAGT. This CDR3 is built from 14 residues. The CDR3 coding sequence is TGTGCCAGCAGTGACTCTTTCAAGGGGGCGAGCTACACCTTC. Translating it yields CASSDSFKGASYTF.

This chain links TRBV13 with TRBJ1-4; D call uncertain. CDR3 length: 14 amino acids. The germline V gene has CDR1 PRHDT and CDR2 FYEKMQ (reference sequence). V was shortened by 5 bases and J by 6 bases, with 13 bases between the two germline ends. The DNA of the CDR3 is TGTGCCAGCAGCGTGGGTCTGTCCTATGAAAAACTGTTTTTT. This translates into CASSVGLSYEKLFF. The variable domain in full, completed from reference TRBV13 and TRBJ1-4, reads AAGVIQSPRHLIKEKRETATLKCYPIPRHDTVYWYQQGPGQDPQFLISFYEKMQSDKGSIPDRFSAQQFSDYHSELNMSSLELGDSALYFCASSVGLSYEKLFFGSGTQLSVL.

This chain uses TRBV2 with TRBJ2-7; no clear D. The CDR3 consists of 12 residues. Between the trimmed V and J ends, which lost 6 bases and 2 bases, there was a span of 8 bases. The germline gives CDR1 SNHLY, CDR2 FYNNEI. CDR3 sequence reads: CASRAEPYEQYF. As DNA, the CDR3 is TGTGCCAGCAGGGCGGAGCCCTACGAGCAGTACTTC. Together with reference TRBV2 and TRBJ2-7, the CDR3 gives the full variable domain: EPEVTQTPSHQVTQMGQEVILRCVPISNHLYFYWYRQILGQKVEFLVSFYNNEISEKSEIFDDQFSVERPDGSNFTLKIRSTKLEDSAMYFCASRAEPYEQYFGPGTRLTVT.

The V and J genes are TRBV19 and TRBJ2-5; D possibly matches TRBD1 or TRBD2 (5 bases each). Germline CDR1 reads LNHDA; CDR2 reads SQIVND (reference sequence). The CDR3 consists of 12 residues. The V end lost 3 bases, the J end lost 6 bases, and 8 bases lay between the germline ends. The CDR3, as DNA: TGTGCCAGTAGTATCCAGGGACAGACCCAGTACTTC. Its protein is CASSIQGQTQYF. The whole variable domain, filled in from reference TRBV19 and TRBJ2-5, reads DGGITQSPKYLFRKEGQNVTLSCEQNLNHDAMYWYRQDPGQGLRLIYYSQIVNDFQKGDIAEGYSVSREKKESFPLTVTSAQKNPTAFYLCASSIQGQTQYFGPGTRLLVL.

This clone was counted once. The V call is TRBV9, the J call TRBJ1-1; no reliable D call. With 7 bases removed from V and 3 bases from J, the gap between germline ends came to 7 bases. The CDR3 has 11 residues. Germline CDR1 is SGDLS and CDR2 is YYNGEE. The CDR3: CASGLDTEAFF. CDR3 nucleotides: TGTGCCAGCGGTTTGGACACTGAAGCTTTCTTT.